This TCR beta chain was captured in a study of neurological immune-mediated disorders. From germline, CDR1 is DFQATT and CDR2 SNEGSKA (reference sequence). This CDR3 is built from 16 residues. After removal of 1 base from V and 2 bases from J, the junction contained 7 bases not matched to a gene. This clonotype has ten or more counts. Its target is not known. Each TCR transcript was tagged with a 10-nucleotide random UMI during 5'RACE. TCRdb itself ran the 5' RACE reads through MiXCR, one entry per CDR3 protein. Among around 30,000 distinct CDR3 sequences, about 1.4% were seen once, and the ten largest hold 7.5% to 10%. Whole-study results and caveats: One cluster of related CDR3 sequences contained, by phylogenetic grouping, the repertoires of 18 of 34 multiple sclerosis patients and formed a possible signature.

Unsorted libraries were generated from 2 million PBMCs. These cells had been stored in RNAlater at -80 C. The sequencing input was PBMCs. The gene calls are TRBV20-1 and TRBJ1-5; 8 bases map to TRBD1. The receptor's source is a woman aged 30 to 39 with multiple sclerosis. Here the CDR3 reads CSARARTGPGNQPQHF. The CDR3 bases are TGCAGTGCTAGAGCACGGACAGGGCCTGGCAATCAGCCCCAGCATTTT.